Below, 32 T cell receptor beta chains from the same sample are listed, as sequenced in a study of CD8 T cells in ankylosing spondylitis. No antigens are known for them. TCRdb passed the 5' RACE reads through MiXCR, listing each CDR3 protein once. The sample lists 220,000 or so distinct CDR3 sequences, around 16% occurring once. Broader study findings: Seven to nine highly homologous variants made up a TCR beta motif that seemed to typify ankylosing spondylitis blood.

Material: blood, either unsorted or a sorted T cell fraction (not recorded which). The source is a male donor with ankylosing spondylitis.

This rearrangement joins TRBV2 to TRBJ2-3, with 13 bases fitting TRBD2. Germline values: CDR1 SNHLY, CDR2 FYNNEI. CDR3 size: 17 residues. J gave up 2 bases and V 2 bases, and 4 bases lay outside the gene matches. This chain's CDR3 is CASSETSGRDPTDTQYF. The DNA of the CDR3 is TGTGCCAGCAGTGAAACTAGCGGGAGGGACCCCACAGATACGCAGTATTTT. Full variable domain (outside the CDR3, taken from reference TRBV2 and TRBJ2-3): EPEVTQTPSHQVTQMGQEVILRCVPISNHLYFYWYRQILGQKVEFLVSFYNNEISEKSEIFDDQFSVERPDGSNFTLKIRSTKLEDSAMYFCASSETSGRDPTDTQYFGPGTRLTVL.

This clonotype occurred once. This chain links TRBV19 with TRBJ2-1; 10 bases fit TRBD2. The CDR3 has 15 residues. The V gene's germline CDR1 is LNHDA and CDR2 SQIVND (reference sequence). J lost 3 bases, V lost 4 bases, and 3 bases had no gene match. Here the CDR3 reads CASSTSSGSYNEQFF. The CDR3 DNA reads as TGTGCCAGTAGTACCTCTAGCGGGAGCTACAATGAGCAGTTCTTC.

At least ten counts were recorded for this clonotype. V usage is TRBV6-2 or TRBV6-3 and J usage is TRBJ2-1; D unresolved. The germline V and J ends were trimmed by 2 bases and 8 bases, with 4 bases remaining between them. The CDR3 is 11 residues long. Looked up from germline, CDR1 is MNHEY and CDR2 is SVGEGT. The CDR3 region has the DNA TGTGCCAGCAGTTACAGCGATGAGCAGTTCTTC. Translating gives CASSYSDEQFF.

This clonotype was seen a handful of times. V is TRBV6-1 and J is TRBJ2-7; TRBD1 aligns across 7 bases. CDR3 length equals 14 residues. CDR1 is MNHNS, CDR2 SASEGT, per germline. Trimming took 5 bases from V and 2 from J; bases not matched to a gene: 6. The DNA of the CDR3 is TGTGCCAGCAGTAAGACAGGGACCCCCTACGAGCAGTACTTC. It is translated as CASSKTGTPYEQYF.

The rearrangement joins TRBV28 to TRBJ2-1; unclear D gene. Trimming cost V 1 base and J 6 bases, with 10 bases left between them. The germline V gene encodes CDR1 MDHEN and CDR2 SYDVKM. There are 14 residues in the CDR3. CDR3 protein: CASSLLLGSNEQFF. CDR3 coding DNA: TGTGCCAGCAGTTTATTGCTAGGCTCCAATGAGCAGTTCTTC.

The chain couples TRBV7-9 to TRBJ2-1; the D is unclear. The CDR3 sequence is 13 residues long. Trimming left V 4 bases short and J 6 bases short, with 10 bases between. Germline V gene lookup returns CDR1 SEHNR and CDR2 FQNEAQ (reference sequence). The CDR3 spells CASSSDGPNEQFF. CDR3 nucleotides: TGTGCCAGCAGCTCTGACGGCCCCAATGAGCAGTTCTTC.

The CDR3: CASSHDSGANVLTF. In nucleotides, the CDR3 is TGTGCCAGCAGCCACGACTCTGGGGCCAACGTCCTGACTTTC. This rearrangement joins TRBV27 to TRBJ2-6; D is ambiguous. Per the germline V gene, CDR1 is MNHEY and CDR2 is SMNVEV (reference sequence). V lost 6 bases and J 0 bases, leaving 6 bases between the germline ends. The CDR3 length is 14 residues.

A few counts support this clonotype. The chain couples TRBV25-1 to TRBJ2-3; perhaps TRBD2 as D (6 bases). Trimming removed 5 bases from V and 6 bases from J, with 12 bases in between. The germline V gene encodes CDR1 MGHDK and CDR2 SYGVNS. This CDR3 region has 13 residues. This chain's CDR3 is CASSPLGRDTQYF. The CDR3 DNA reads as TGTGCCAGCAGTCCCCTGGGGAGGGATACGCAGTATTTT.

This clonotype was observed a handful of times. V usage is TRBV10-3 and J usage is TRBJ2-7; D not certain. Germline CDR1 reads ENHRY; CDR2 reads SYGVKD. Trimming removed 3 bases at V and 3 bases at J, with 9 bases between. The CDR3 totals 13 residues. The CDR3 reads CAISDVQLYEQYF. In DNA form, the CDR3 reads TGTGCCATCAGTGATGTACAGCTCTACGAGCAGTACTTC.

This clonotype was seen repeatedly, ten times or more. V is TRBV5-1 and J is TRBJ2-7; perhaps D is TRBD1 or TRBD2 (7 bases each). This CDR3 spans 15 amino acids. V gave up 4 bases and J gave up 2 bases, with 16 bases separating them. CDR1 and CDR2 (germline): SGHRS, YFSETQ. In DNA form, the CDR3 reads TGCGCCAGCAGCCTGGGGGGGACAGAGACCTACGAGCAGTACTTC. Translation gives CASSLGGTETYEQYF.

V is TRBV10-3 and J is TRBJ2-1; D is uncertain. The V end was cut by 2 bases, the J end by 7 bases, with 12 bases between. This CDR3 comprises 14 residues. Germline CDR1 is ENHRY and CDR2 is SYGVKD. As DNA, the CDR3 is TGTGCCATCAGTGAGCCCGAACTCGGTAATGAGCAGTTCTTC. Translation gives CAISEPELGNEQFF.

The chain is built from TRBV19 and TRBJ2-7, with D possibly TRBD2 on 5 matching bases. This CDR3 has 13 residues. V was cut by 3 bases and J by 7 bases, with 13 bases left in between. Germline V CDR1 and CDR2: LNHDA, SQIVND (reference sequence). The CDR3 nucleotides read TGTGCCAGTAGTATCGGGCGGTGGACTGAGCAGTACTTC. The encoded protein is CASSIGRWTEQYF.

This clonotype was observed a handful of times. The gene calls are TRBV6-2 or TRBV6-3 and TRBJ2-7; no reliable D call. V lost 1 base to trimming and J lost 3 bases, with 4 bases between them. Germline values: CDR1 MNHEY, CDR2 SVGEGT. The CDR3 sequence is 12 residues long. The DNA of the CDR3 is TGTGCCAGCAGTTACTTGAACTACGAGCAGTACTTC. The encoded protein is CASSYLNYEQYF.

The chain links TRBV3-1 to TRBJ2-3; 15 bases line up with TRBD2. V gave up 4 bases and J gave up 4 bases; unmatched junction bases: 6. CDR3 length: 17 amino acids. Germline V gene lookup returns CDR1 LGHDT and CDR2 YNNKEL (reference sequence). Here the CDR3 DNA reads TGTGCCAGCAGCCCCGTCGGACTAGCGGGGGGGCCAGATACGCAGTATTTT. Amino acid sequence: CASSPVGLAGGPDTQYF.

The chain carries TRBV2 and TRBJ1-1; D possibly corresponds to TRBD1 (6 bases). The CDR3 length is 15 residues. Germline CDR1 is SNHLY and CDR2 is FYNNEI. The ends were cut back, 5 bases at V and 5 bases at J, with 18 bases in the middle. CDR3 bases: TGTGCCAGCAGTCGGACAGTCGAAGGTTGGACTGAAGCTTTCTTT. It translates to CASSRTVEGWTEAFF. Combining the CDR3 with reference TRBV2 and TRBJ1-1 gives the whole variable domain EPEVTQTPSHQVTQMGQEVILRCVPISNHLYFYWYRQILGQKVEFLVSFYNNEISEKSEIFDDQFSVERPDGSNFTLKIRSTKLEDSAMYFCASSRTVEGWTEAFFGQGTRLTVV.

The table lists this clonotype with a few counts. The chain has TRBV20-1 and TRBJ2-1, with TRBD2 matching over 7 bases. Germline-derived CDR1 and CDR2 are DFQATT and SNEGSKA (reference sequence). Trimming removed 0 bases from V and 3 bases from J; junction bases left unmatched: 8. This CDR3 has 16 amino acids. Written as DNA, the CDR3 is TGCAGTGCTAGAGATCCCCTTAGCGGGTACTACAATGAGCAGTTCTTC. Translation gives CSARDPLSGYYNEQFF.

In its sample, this clonotype was seen a few times. This chain connects TRBV30 to TRBJ2-3; 8 bases line up with TRBD1. The CDR3 runs 14 residues. V dropped 4 bases and J dropped 5; count of bases not matched to a gene: 8. Germline loops: CDR1 GTSNPN, CDR2 SVGIG (reference sequence). The CDR3 region is CAWTTGARGDTQYF. The CDR3 DNA is TGTGCCTGGACGACAGGGGCGAGGGGAGATACGCAGTATTTT.

This clonotype showed up just a few times. The chain has TRBV20-1 and TRBJ2-1; D not certain. The CDR3 spans 11 residues. CDR1 is DFQATT, CDR2 SNEGSKA, per germline (reference sequence). V was shortened by 4 bases and J by 2 bases, with 3 bases between the two germline ends. CDR3 sequence reads: CSATPYNEQFF. The CDR3 nucleotides are TGCAGTGCTACCCCCTACAATGAGCAGTTCTTC.

The chain employs TRBV11-2 and TRBJ2-1; D remains unclear. The CDR3 has 12 residues. The V end lost 0 bases, the J end lost 6 bases, and 3 bases lay between the germline ends. Germline CDR1 reads SGHAT; CDR2 reads FQNNGV. CDR3 sequence reads: CASSLDPNEQFF. In nucleotides, the CDR3 is TGTGCCAGCAGCTTAGACCCCAATGAGCAGTTCTTC.

The J gene is TRBJ1-1, the V gene TRBV27; no clear D. V was clipped by 2 bases and J by 1 base, with 8 bases between them. The CDR3 runs to 14 residues. Looked up from germline, CDR1 is MNHEY and CDR2 is SMNVEV (reference sequence). The CDR3 DNA reads as TGTGCCAGCAGTTTAGGGCCGGGGAACACTGAAGCTTTCTTT. Amino acid sequence: CASSLGPGNTEAFF.

This clonotype was seen only a few times. This chain joins TRBV4-1 and TRBJ2-6; perhaps TRBD2 as D (5 bases). Germline CDR1 MGHRA, CDR2 YSYEKL. V was clipped by 4 bases and J by 1 base, with 14 bases between them. There are 17 residues in the CDR3. The CDR3 region is CASSPEGPVSGANVLTF. CDR3 sequence (DNA): TGCGCCAGCAGCCCCGAGGGCCCGGTATCTGGGGCCAACGTCCTGACTTTC.

This clonotype appeared a few times. The chain employs TRBV6-2 or TRBV6-3 and TRBJ2-1; 11 bases line up with TRBD1. The V gene's germline CDR1 is MNHEY and CDR2 SVGEGT. V dropped 2 bases and J dropped 0; count of bases not matched to a gene: 15. The CDR3 extends over 21 amino acids. The DNA for the CDR3 is TGTGCCAGCAGTTACCCACCTCCGGGACAGGGGGGATTAGACTCCTACAATGAGCAGTTCTTC. Translation gives CASSYPPPGQGGLDSYNEQFF.

V gene TRBV11-2 combines with J gene TRBJ2-5; D possibly corresponds to TRBD2 (5 bases). Germline CDR1 and CDR2: SGHAT and FQNNGV. The CDR3 sequence is 13 residues long. Trimming pared 5 bases from V and 3 bases from J, leaving 10 bases between. CDR3 sequence reads: CASSKWTEETQYF. CDR3 nucleotides: TGTGCCAGCAGCAAATGGACTGAAGAGACCCAGTACTTC.

This rearrangement joins TRBV10-1 to TRBJ1-1, with D maybe TRBD1 (5 bases). The CDR3 is 15 residues long. Trimming took off 3 bases at V and 5 bases at J, with 16 bases between the two ends. Per germline, CDR1 WNHNN and CDR2 SYGVQD (reference sequence). As DNA, the CDR3 is TGCGCCAGCAGTGATTCCGAGGGGCAGATGACTGAAGCTTTCTTT. The encoded protein is CASSDSEGQMTEAFF.

The J gene is TRBJ1-2, the V gene TRBV3-1; the match to TRBD1 covers 7 bases. The junction had 14 bases not matched to a gene; V was cut back by 1 base and J by 3 bases. CDR1 is LGHDT and CDR2 is YNNKEL in the germline V gene (reference sequence). The CDR3 runs to 18 residues. CDR3 loop: CASSQAEEGAAVDYGYTF. As DNA, the CDR3 is TGTGCCAGCAGCCAAGCCGAAGAGGGGGCAGCGGTTGACTATGGCTACACCTTC. The variable domain in full, with the rest retrieved from reference TRBV3-1 and TRBJ1-2, is DTAVSQTPKYLVTQMGNDKSIKCEQNLGHDTMYWYKQDSKKFLKIMFSYNNKELIINETVPNRFSPKSPDKAHLNLHINSLELGDSAVYFCASSQAEEGAAVDYGYTFGSGTRLTVV.

V gene TRBV4-2 combines with J gene TRBJ2-7, with TRBD2 as a possible D gene (5 bases). Germline loops: CDR1 LGHNA, CDR2 YNFKEQ. V lost 1 base and J lost 3, with 16 bases in between. This CDR3 has 16 amino acids. CDR3 sequence: CASSQGALDYNYEQYF. CDR3 bases: TGTGCCAGCAGCCAAGGGGCCCTAGACTACAACTACGAGCAGTACTTC.

The chain links TRBV7-8 to TRBJ2-5; 13 nucleotides agree with TRBD2. Trimming cost V 4 bases and J 5 bases; bases outside gene matches: 10. Per germline, CDR1 SGHVS and CDR2 FQNEAQ. The CDR3 is 17 amino acids. CDR3 loop: CASSSKLGLAGVETQYF. The CDR3 DNA reads as TGTGCCAGCAGCTCAAAACTCGGACTAGCGGGAGTCGAGACCCAGTACTTC.

This clonotype was seen at least ten times. This sequence joins TRBV12-3 or TRBV12-4 and TRBJ1-1; 10 bases line up with TRBD1. The V gene end was trimmed by 6 bases and the J gene end by 0 bases; junction bases not matched to a gene: 13. There are 18 residues in the CDR3. The CDR3 bases are TGTGCCAGCAGGCGACTAGACAGGGGGCAAGGCTTGAACACTGAAGCTTTCTTT. This translates into CASRRLDRGQGLNTEAFF.

This chain joins TRBV7-3 and TRBJ2-3; perhaps TRBD2 as D (7 bases). The germline V gene encodes CDR1 SGHTA and CDR2 FQGTGA. The CDR3 contains 17 residues. V was trimmed by 5 bases and J by 0 bases, leaving 18 bases between them. CDR3 sequence: CASSRRGAITSTDTQYF. The CDR3, as DNA: TGTGCCAGCAGCCGACGGGGGGCGATTACTAGCACAGATACGCAGTATTTT.

This chain uses TRBV27 with TRBJ2-7; D may match TRBD1 or TRBD2 (5 bases each). Per the germline V gene, CDR1 is MNHEY and CDR2 is SMNVEV (reference sequence). V lost 5 bases and J lost 0, with 11 bases in between. There are 14 residues in the CDR3. The CDR3 sequence: CASSPRGTSYEQYF. CDR3 in DNA: TGTGCCAGCAGTCCGAGGGGCACCTCCTACGAGCAGTACTTC.

The chain has TRBV5-1 and TRBJ2-5; no definite D call. The V end lost 5 bases, the J end lost 0 bases, and 17 bases lay between the germline ends. The germline V gene has CDR1 SGHRS and CDR2 YFSETQ. The CDR3 has 16 residues. CDR3 bases: TGCGCCAGCAGAGTAACGCCGGGCATCTACCAAGAGACCCAGTACTTC. It translates to CASRVTPGIYQETQYF.

This clonotype was recorded a few times. The chain couples TRBV16 to TRBJ1-2; 8 bases align to TRBD1. V lost 2 bases, J lost 8 bases, and 4 bases stayed unmatched. The CDR3 is 13 residues long. Germline CDR1 is KGHSY and CDR2 is FQNENV. This CDR3 reads CASSQQGAWGYTF. CDR3 nucleotides: TGTGCCAGCAGCCAACAGGGGGCTTGGGGCTACACCTTC.